This TCR beta chain comes out of a study of T-cell memory formation after mild COVID-19. Study context: TCR clustering was largely donor specific. Findings and limits, study-wide: Contracting clones from day 15 to 85 showed balanced CD4/CD8; later expanders favored CD4+.

This clonotype was recorded a few times. No antigen is known for it. TCRdb independently ran MiXCR on the 5' RACE reads; one entry per CDR3 protein. The sample has 350,000 to 500,000 distinct CDR3 sequences, 20% to 30% seen once. V shed 1 base and J shed 3 bases, with 7 bases lying between them. Germline lookup yields CDR1 LGHDT and CDR2 YNNKEL (reference sequence). This CDR3 has 14 amino acids. The TCR sequence derives from an adult woman who had mild COVID-19 (a few samples of this study predate the infection). Cell type and time point are not known. The V call is TRBV3-1, the J call TRBJ1-3; D is uncertain. Sequences were obtained from PBMCs or a T cell subset sorted from them (not recorded which). This CDR3 reads CASSQGEGGNTIYF. For the CDR3, the DNA is TGTGCCAGCAGCCAAGGAGAGGGTGGAAACACCATATATTTT.